Here is one T cell receptor beta chain with its context. Its target antigen remains unknown. Per-nucleotide qualities are absent, and no much larger clonotype sits a single base away. The library was produced with the immunoSEQ multiplex PCR assay. Imported from immuneACCESS, the table was reduced by TCRdb to in-frame sequences with V and J called. These copies leave out some clones; in studies compared against another copy, an unresolved V gene accounts for under half, and the cause of the remainder is not known. The sample table contains some 77,000 clones; only one count was recorded for around 96% of them. Of the sample, roughly 0.35% is held by the ten largest clones. This entry comes from a study of technical replicates of blood from a handful of donors (dated by TCRdb to about 2017). The CDR3 runs 16 residues from the cysteine to the phenylalanine. CDR3 DNA is the only sequence kept; it has 48 bases, read in frame from the first base. CDR1 and CDR2, per the germline V gene (reference sequence), are LNHDA and SQIVND. The trim is 0 bases for V and 2 bases for J, with a gap of 10 bases between the germline ends.

The chain is assembled from TRBV19 and TRBJ1-4; TRBD1 might be the D gene, on 5 matching bases. The sample comprised T cells isolated from PBMCs. This TCR was sampled from a human donor in good health. Read as DNA, the sequence is TGTGCCAGTAGTATAGACAGGGAGGCCACTAATGAAAAACTGTTTTTT. Its coded protein is CASSIDREATNEKLFF. Joined to the reference TRBV19 and TRBJ1-4 proteins, this CDR3 gives the full variable domain: DGGITQSPKYLFRKEGQNVTLSCEQNLNHDAMYWYRQDPGQGLRLIYYSQIVNDFQKGDIAEGYSVSREKKESFPLTVTSAQKNPTAFYLCASSIDREATNEKLFFGSGTQLSVL.